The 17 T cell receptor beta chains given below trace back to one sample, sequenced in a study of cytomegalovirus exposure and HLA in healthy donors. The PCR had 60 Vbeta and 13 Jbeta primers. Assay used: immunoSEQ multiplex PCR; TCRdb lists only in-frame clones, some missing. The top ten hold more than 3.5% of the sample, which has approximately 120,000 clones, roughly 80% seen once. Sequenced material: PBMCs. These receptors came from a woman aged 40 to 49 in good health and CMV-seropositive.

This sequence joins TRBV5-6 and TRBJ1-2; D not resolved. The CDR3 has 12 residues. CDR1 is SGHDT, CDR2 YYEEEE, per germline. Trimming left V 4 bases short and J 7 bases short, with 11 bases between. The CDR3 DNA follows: TGTGCCAGCAGCCAGATGGCGGGTGGCTACACCTTC. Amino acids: CASSQMAGGYTF.

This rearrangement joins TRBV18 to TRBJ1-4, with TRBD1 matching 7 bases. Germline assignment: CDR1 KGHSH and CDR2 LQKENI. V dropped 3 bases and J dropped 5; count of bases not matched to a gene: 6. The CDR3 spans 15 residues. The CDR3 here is CASSPLTGENEKLFF. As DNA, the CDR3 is TGTGCCAGCTCACCTTTAACAGGGGAAAATGAAAAACTGTTTTTT.

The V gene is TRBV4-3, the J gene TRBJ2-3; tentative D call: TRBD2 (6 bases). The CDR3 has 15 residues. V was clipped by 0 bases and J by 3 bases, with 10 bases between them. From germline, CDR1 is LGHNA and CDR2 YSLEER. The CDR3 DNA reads TGCGCCAGCAGCCAAGACCCGGAGGGGACAGATACGCAGTATTTT. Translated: CASSQDPEGTDTQYF.

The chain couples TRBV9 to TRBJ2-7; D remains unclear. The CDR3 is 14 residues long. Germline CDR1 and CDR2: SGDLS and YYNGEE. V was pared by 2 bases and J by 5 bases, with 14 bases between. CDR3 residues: CASSVGGSRDEQYF. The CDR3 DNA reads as TGTGCCAGCAGCGTCGGCGGAAGTCGTGACGAGCAGTACTTC.

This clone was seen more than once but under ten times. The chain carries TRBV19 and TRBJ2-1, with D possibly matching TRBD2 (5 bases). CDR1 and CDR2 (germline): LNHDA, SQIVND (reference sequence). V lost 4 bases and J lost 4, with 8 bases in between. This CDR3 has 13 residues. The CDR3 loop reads CASSKTGYNEQFF. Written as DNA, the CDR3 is TGTGCCAGTAGTAAGACGGGGTACAATGAGCAGTTCTTC.

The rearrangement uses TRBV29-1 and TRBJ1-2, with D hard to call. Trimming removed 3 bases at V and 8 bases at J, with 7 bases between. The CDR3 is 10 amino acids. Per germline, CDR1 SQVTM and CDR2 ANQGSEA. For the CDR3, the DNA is TGCAGCGTTGACAGCGACGGCTACACCTTC. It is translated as CSVDSDGYTF.

The CDR3 sequence is CASSFSGRFEQYF. CDR3 sequence (DNA): TGTGCCAGCAGTTTTAGCGGGAGGTTCGAGCAGTACTTC. The chain links TRBV27 to TRBJ2-7; 10 nucleotides match TRBD2. J was trimmed by 6 bases and V by 3 bases; bases with no gene match: 2. Germline CDR1 and CDR2: MNHEY and SMNVEV (reference sequence). The CDR3 totals 13 residues.

The CDR3 loop is CASSGATGEGNQPQHF. The CDR3 nucleotides read TGTGCCAGCAGTGGGGCAACAGGGGAGGGCAATCAGCCCCAGCATTTT. This chain joins TRBV6-1 and TRBJ1-5; 7 nucleotides match TRBD1. The V segment lost 4 bases and the J segment 2 bases; nucleotides outside the gene matches: 8. The CDR3 runs 16 residues. Germline CDR1 reads MNHNS; CDR2 reads SASEGT.

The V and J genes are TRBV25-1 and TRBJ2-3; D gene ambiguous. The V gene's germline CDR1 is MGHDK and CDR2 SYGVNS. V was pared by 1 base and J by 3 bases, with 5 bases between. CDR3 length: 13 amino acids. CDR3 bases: TGTGCCAGCAGTGAATCTCCGACAGATACGCAGTATTTT. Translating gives CASSESPTDTQYF. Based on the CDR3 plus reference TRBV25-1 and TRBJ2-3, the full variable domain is EADIYQTPRYLVIGTGKKITLECSQTMGHDKMYWYQQDPGMELHLIHYSYGVNSTEKGDLSSESTVSRIRTEHFPLTLESARPSHTSQYLCASSESPTDTQYFGPGTRLTVL.

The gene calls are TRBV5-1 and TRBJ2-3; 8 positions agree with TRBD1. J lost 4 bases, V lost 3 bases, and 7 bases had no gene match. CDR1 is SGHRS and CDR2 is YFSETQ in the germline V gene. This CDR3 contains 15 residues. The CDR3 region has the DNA TGCGCCAGCAGCTGGGTACAGGGGGAGGCAGATACGCAGTATTTT. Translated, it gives CASSWVQGEADTQYF.

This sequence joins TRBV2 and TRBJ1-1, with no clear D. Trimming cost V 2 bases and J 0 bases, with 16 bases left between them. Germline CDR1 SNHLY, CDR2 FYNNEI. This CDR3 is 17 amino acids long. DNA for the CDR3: TGTGCCAGCAGTGAACCCCTCGAGACTATTATGAACACTGAAGCTTTCTTT. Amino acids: CASSEPLETIMNTEAFF. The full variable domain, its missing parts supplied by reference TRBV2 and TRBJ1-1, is EPEVTQTPSHQVTQMGQEVILRCVPISNHLYFYWYRQILGQKVEFLVSFYNNEISEKSEIFDDQFSVERPDGSNFTLKIRSTKLEDSAMYFCASSEPLETIMNTEAFFGQGTRLTVV.

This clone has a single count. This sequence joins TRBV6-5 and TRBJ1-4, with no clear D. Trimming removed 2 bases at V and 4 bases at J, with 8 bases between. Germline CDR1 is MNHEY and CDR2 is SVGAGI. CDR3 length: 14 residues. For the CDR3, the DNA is TGTGCCAGCAGTTACGGGCAGAATAATGAAAAACTGTTTTTT. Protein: CASSYGQNNEKLFF.

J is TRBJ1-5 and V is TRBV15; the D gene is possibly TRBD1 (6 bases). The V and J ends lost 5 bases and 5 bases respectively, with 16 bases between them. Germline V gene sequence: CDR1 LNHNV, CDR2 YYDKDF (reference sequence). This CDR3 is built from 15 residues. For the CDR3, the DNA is TGTGCCACCAGCTCCTTAGGACAGTCTTATCAGCCCCAGCATTTT. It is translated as CATSSLGQSYQPQHF. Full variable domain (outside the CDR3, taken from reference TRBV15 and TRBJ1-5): DAMVIQNPRYQVTQFGKPVTLSCSQTLNHNVMYWYQQKSSQAPKLLFHYYDKDFNNEADTPDNFQSRRPNTSFCFLDIRSPGLGDTAMYLCATSSLGQSYQPQHFGDGTRLSIL.

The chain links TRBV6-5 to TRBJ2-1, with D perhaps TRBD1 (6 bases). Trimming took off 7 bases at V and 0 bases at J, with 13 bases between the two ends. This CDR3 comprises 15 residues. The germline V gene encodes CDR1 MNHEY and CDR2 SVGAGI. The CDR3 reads CASMLVDSSYNEQFF. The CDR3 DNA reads TGTGCCAGCATGCTTGTGGACAGCTCCTACAATGAGCAGTTCTTC.

The CDR3 loop is CASSFLGTSLLHEQYF. The CDR3 coding sequence is TGTGCCAGCAGTTTCTTGGGGACATCCTTACTCCACGAGCAGTACTTC. The genes are TRBV6-5 and TRBJ2-7, with a tentative D call TRBD1 (6 bases). Germline V gene lookup returns CDR1 MNHEY and CDR2 SVGAGI. V dropped 4 bases and J dropped 5 bases, with 21 bases sitting between them. The CDR3 extends over 16 amino acids.

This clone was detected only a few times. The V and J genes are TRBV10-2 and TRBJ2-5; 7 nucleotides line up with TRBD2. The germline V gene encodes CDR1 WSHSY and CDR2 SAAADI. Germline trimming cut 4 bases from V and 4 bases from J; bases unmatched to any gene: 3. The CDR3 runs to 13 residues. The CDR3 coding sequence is TGCGCCAGCAGTGGGGGGGGGAGAGAGACCCAGTACTTC. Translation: CASSGGGRETQYF.

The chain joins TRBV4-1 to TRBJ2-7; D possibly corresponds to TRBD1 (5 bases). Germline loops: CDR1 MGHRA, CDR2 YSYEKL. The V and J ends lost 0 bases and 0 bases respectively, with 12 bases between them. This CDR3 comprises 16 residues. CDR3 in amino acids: CASSQDQGYHSYEQYF. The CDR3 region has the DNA TGCGCCAGCAGCCAAGATCAGGGCTACCACTCCTACGAGCAGTACTTC.